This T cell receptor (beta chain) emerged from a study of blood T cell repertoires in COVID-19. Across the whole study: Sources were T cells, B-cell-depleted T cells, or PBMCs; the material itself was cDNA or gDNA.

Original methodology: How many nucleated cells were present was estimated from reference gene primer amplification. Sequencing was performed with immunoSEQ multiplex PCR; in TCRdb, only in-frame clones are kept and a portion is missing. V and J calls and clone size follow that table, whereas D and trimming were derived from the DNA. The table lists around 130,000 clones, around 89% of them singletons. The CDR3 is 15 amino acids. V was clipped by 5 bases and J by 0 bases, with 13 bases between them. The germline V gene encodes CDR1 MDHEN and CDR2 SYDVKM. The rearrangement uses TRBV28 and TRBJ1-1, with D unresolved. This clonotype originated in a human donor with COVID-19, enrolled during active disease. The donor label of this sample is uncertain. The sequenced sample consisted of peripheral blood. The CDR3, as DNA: TGTGCCAGCAGTGAGCTGGAGACCATGAACACTGAAGCTTTCTTT. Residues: CASSELETMNTEAFF.